This T cell receptor beta chain emerged from a study of CD8 T cells in ankylosing spondylitis. The CDR3 has 14 residues. V lost 1 base, J lost 6 bases, and 13 bases lay in between. Per germline, CDR1 SGHDN and CDR2 FVKESK. TCRdb re-called the 5' RACE reads through MiXCR, storing one row per CDR3 protein. This sample has a few hundred thousand distinct CDR3 sequences, with under 14% found just once. The receptor was isolated from a female donor with ankylosing spondylitis or in good health (not recorded which). The sample taken for sequencing was blood, either unsorted or a sorted T cell fraction (not recorded which). This chain connects TRBV14 to TRBJ2-7, with D perhaps TRBD2 (5 bases). The CDR3 region is CASSQGGPIGEQYF. DNA for the CDR3: TGTGCCAGCAGCCAAGGCGGGCCGATTGGCGAGCAGTACTTC.